The next 25 T cell receptor beta chains were all read from a single sample in a study of Ad26.COV2.S vaccination and SARS-CoV-2 variants. Regarding treatment: some 20 received Ad26.COV2.S at low or high dose, single or two shots; several received placebo; per-sample allocation not given. On day 63 after the first injection, vaccine and placebo recipients gave samples. Method: immunoSEQ multiplex PCR; TCRdb's copy keeps in-frame clones and lacks some. The top ten clones hold more than 10% of a sample with hundreds of thousands of clones, around 90% of them seen once. Sample: peripheral blood, taken in a trial of Ad26.COV2.S vaccine versus placebo. Receptors were obtained from a person aged 18-60 years who received the Ad26.COV2.S COVID-19 vaccine or a placebo.

The chain has TRBV7-3 and TRBJ2-7, with D unresolved. Per the germline V gene, CDR1 is SGHTA and CDR2 is FQGTGA. The ends were cut back, 5 bases at V and 2 bases at J, with 16 bases in the middle. The CDR3 consists of 15 residues. The chain's CDR3 is CASSQVGDGTYEQYF. CDR3 nucleotide sequence: TGTGCCAGCAGCCAAGTAGGAGATGGGACCTACGAGCAGTACTTC.

This chain uses TRBV28 with TRBJ2-7, with 7 bases aligning to TRBD1. J gave up 4 bases and V 5 bases, and 14 bases lay outside the gene matches. Per germline, CDR1 MDHEN and CDR2 SYDVKM. The CDR3 runs 16 residues. The chain's CDR3 is CASSPRQGIFYYEQYF. The CDR3 nucleotides are TGTGCCAGCAGTCCGAGACAGGGAATCTTTTATTACGAGCAGTACTTC.

This clone was counted a few times. CDR3 DNA: TGTGCCAGCAGTTATTCTACAGGGGGCGAGCAGTACTTC. Its protein product is CASSYSTGGEQYF. This sequence joins TRBV7-9 and TRBJ2-7; the match to TRBD1 covers 8 bases. Germline V lookup: CDR1 SEHNR, CDR2 FQNEAQ (reference sequence). The CDR3 loop spans 13 amino acids. V shed 6 bases and J 6 bases; nucleotides not matched to a gene: 7.

The chain carries TRBV12-3 or TRBV12-4 and TRBJ1-5; D gene ambiguous. The CDR3 runs 13 residues. Deletions cut 8 bases from V and 2 bases from J, with 10 bases between. As DNA, the CDR3 is TGTGCCAGCCGAGGACCCGGCAATCAGCCCCAGCATTTT. Translation gives CASRGPGNQPQHF.

The CDR3 is CASSDTRPGKLFF. The CDR3 nucleotides are TGTGCCAGCAGCGACACTCGCCCGGGGAAACTGTTTTTT. This chain joins TRBV28 and TRBJ1-4; D not certain. The V and J ends lost 6 bases and 11 bases respectively, with 16 bases between them. Germline lookup yields CDR1 MDHEN and CDR2 SYDVKM. This CDR3 region has 13 residues.

The chain combines TRBV5-1 with TRBJ2-1; D is uncertain. Trimming removed 4 bases from V and 2 bases from J, with 10 bases in between. Germline V lookup: CDR1 SGHRS, CDR2 YFSETQ. The CDR3 spans 14 residues. In DNA form, the CDR3 reads TGCGCCAGCAGCCAGGCAGCGACCTACAATGAGCAGTTCTTC. This codes for CASSQAATYNEQFF.

The chain combines TRBV9 with TRBJ1-6; TRBD1 matches at 7 bases. CDR3 size: 14 residues. V lost 4 bases to trimming and J lost 7 bases; unmatched junction nucleotides: 5. Germline CDR1 is SGDLS and CDR2 is YYNGEE. CDR3 amino acids: CASSIGQENSPLHF. Written as DNA, the CDR3 is TGTGCCAGCAGCATCGGACAGGAGAATTCACCCCTCCACTTT.

V usage is TRBV30 and J usage is TRBJ2-7; D remains unclear. Per the germline V gene, CDR1 is GTSNPN and CDR2 is SVGIG (reference sequence). The CDR3 spans 15 residues. V dropped 0 bases and J dropped 2 bases, with 14 bases sitting between them. Written as DNA, the CDR3 is TGTGCCTGGAGTGTAGAAGTCGGCCACCCCTACGAGCAGTACTTC. This translates into CAWSVEVGHPYEQYF.

The chain links TRBV11-3 to TRBJ2-2; D is unclear. The CDR3 spans 12 residues. Trimming took 4 bases from V and 6 from J, leaving 6 bases between them. Looked up from germline, CDR1 is SGHNT and CDR2 is YENEEA. CDR3: CASSSISGELFF. CDR3 nucleotide sequence: TGTGCCAGCAGCTCCATATCCGGGGAGCTGTTTTTT.

The V call is TRBV12-5, the J call TRBJ1-3; maybe TRBD1 (6 bases). CDR1 LGHNT and CDR2 FRNRAP come from the germline V gene. The ends were cut back, 6 bases at V and 0 bases at J, with 9 bases in the middle. The CDR3 covers 14 residues. The CDR3 spells CASGWTVSGNTIYF. The CDR3 nucleotides read TGTGCTAGTGGCTGGACAGTCTCTGGAAACACCATATATTTT.

The rearrangement uses TRBV7-8 and TRBJ1-5, with a tentative D call TRBD1 (5 bases). The CDR3 extends over 13 amino acids. V was pared by 1 base and J by 5 bases, with 6 bases between. Germline loops: CDR1 SGHVS, CDR2 FQNEAQ. The CDR3 loop is CASSLGGDQPQHF. CDR3 DNA sequence: TGTGCCAGCAGCTTAGGGGGGGATCAGCCCCAGCATTTT.

This clone was detected only once. The J gene is TRBJ2-6, the V gene TRBV6-2 or TRBV6-3, with D possibly being TRBD1 (6 bases). The CDR3 consists of 17 residues. V was clipped by 6 bases and J by 1 base, with 16 bases between them. From germline, CDR1 is MNHEY and CDR2 SVGEGT. The CDR3, as DNA: TGTGCCAGCAGCCTTATACAGGGTGGGTCTGGGGCCAACGTCCTGACTTTC. Its translation: CASSLIQGGSGANVLTF.

The chain carries TRBV21-1 and TRBJ2-4; TRBD2, the table's D call, lacks a check against the DNA. TRBV21-1 is labeled a pseudogene. The CDR3 is made up of 17 amino acids. This CDR3 is CASSNSGGQDGKNIQYF. The CDR3 nucleotides are TGTGCCAGCAGCAATTCTGGCGGGCAGGACGGCAAAAACATTCAGTACTTC.

This clone appeared once. The chain joins TRBV30 to TRBJ2-2; D call uncertain. Germline V gene sequence: CDR1 GTSNPN, CDR2 SVGIG (reference sequence). The CDR3 consists of 12 residues. Trimming cost V 3 bases and J 5 bases, with 7 bases left between them. CDR3: CAWRASTGELFF. The CDR3 DNA sequence: TGTGCCTGGAGGGCTTCGACCGGGGAGCTGTTTTTT.

The chain employs TRBV6-2 or TRBV6-3 and TRBJ2-3; no reliable D call. This CDR3 contains 16 residues. Trimming removed 5 bases from V and 2 bases from J, with 17 bases in between. Germline lookup yields CDR1 MNHEY and CDR2 SVGEGT. The CDR3 nucleotides are TGTGCCAGCAGTGAGATTAGCAGACAATACACAGATACGCAGTATTTT. Translating it yields CASSEISRQYTDTQYF.

V and J are TRBV7-2 and TRBJ1-3; D uncertain. CDR3 length: 15 residues. The V gene's germline CDR1 is SGHTA and CDR2 FQGNSA. V was trimmed by 1 base and J by 0 bases, leaving 7 bases between them. The chain's CDR3 is CASSLVPDSGNTIYF. The CDR3 DNA is TGTGCCAGCAGCTTAGTACCCGACTCTGGAAACACCATATATTTT.

This sequence joins TRBV10-2 and TRBJ1-1; D might be TRBD1 (5 bases). V was cut by 4 bases and J by 7 bases, with 13 bases left in between. The CDR3 is 13 residues long. CDR1 and CDR2 from the germline V gene are WSHSY and SAAADI. The CDR3 region has the DNA TGCGCCAGCAGTGGCGGGGCAGTGGGTGAAGCTTTCTTT. Translated: CASSGGAVGEAFF.

This rearrangement joins TRBV10-1 to TRBJ2-7; tentative D call: TRBD2 (5 bases). The germline gives CDR1 WNHNN, CDR2 SYGVQD (reference sequence). This CDR3 has 13 residues. Trimming left V 6 bases short and J 0 bases short, with 9 bases between. The CDR3 loop reads CASSPGISYEQYF. CDR3 DNA sequence: TGCGCCAGCAGCCCCGGGATCTCCTACGAGCAGTACTTC.

The chain recombines TRBV12-3 or TRBV12-4 with TRBJ1-1; TRBD1 might be the D (6 bases). This CDR3 spans 12 amino acids. V was cut by 7 bases and J by 5 bases, with 11 bases left in between. CDR3 loop: CASNTGRTEAFF. CDR3 DNA sequence: TGTGCCAGCAACACAGGGCGGACTGAAGCTTTCTTT.

V is TRBV7-2 and J is TRBJ2-7; D gene ambiguous. The germline V and J ends were trimmed by 0 bases and 0 bases, with 12 bases remaining between them. Germline V gene lookup returns CDR1 SGHTA and CDR2 FQGNSA. The CDR3 extends over 16 amino acids. In nucleotides, the CDR3 is TGTGCCAGCAGCTTAGCTGCTATTGAAATCTCCTACGAGCAGTACTTC. It is translated as CASSLAAIEISYEQYF.

The chain couples TRBV3-1 (or the pseudogene TRBV3-2) to TRBJ1-5; D call uncertain. The CDR3 has 13 amino acids. The ends were cut back, 2 bases at V and 2 bases at J, with 4 bases in the middle. CDR1 and CDR2 from the germline V gene are LGHDT and YNNKEL (reference sequence). The CDR3 sequence: CASSQWGNQPQHF. Written as DNA, the CDR3 is TGTGCCAGCAGCCAATGGGGCAATCAGCCCCAGCATTTT.

This clone was seen once. The V and J genes are TRBV19 and TRBJ2-7, with D uncertain. In germline, CDR1 is LNHDA, CDR2 SQIVND (reference sequence). The CDR3 spans 15 residues. The germline V and J ends were trimmed by 2 bases and 1 base, with 12 bases remaining between them. CDR3 residues: CASSINVRGSYEQYF. The CDR3 DNA reads as TGTGCCAGTAGTATAAACGTAAGAGGTTCCTACGAGCAGTACTTC.

The chain couples TRBV11-1 to TRBJ2-5, with 8 nucleotides matching TRBD2. V trimming: 3 bases; J trimming: 0 bases; junction bases outside the gene matches: 3. The CDR3 sequence is 15 residues long. Germline V gene sequence: CDR1 SGHAT, CDR2 FQDESV (reference sequence). The CDR3 sequence: CASSLVLADQETQYF. The CDR3 nucleotides are TGTGCCAGCAGCTTGGTACTAGCGGACCAAGAGACCCAGTACTTC.

V and J are TRBV11-3 and TRBJ2-5; no clear D gene. Trimming took off 0 bases at V and 5 bases at J, with 10 bases between the two ends. Germline V gives CDR1 SGHNT, CDR2 YENEEA. This CDR3 comprises 14 residues. This chain's CDR3 is CASSLEGSGETQYF. DNA for the CDR3: TGTGCCAGCAGCTTAGAGGGCAGTGGGGAGACCCAGTACTTC.

The chain combines TRBV20-1 with TRBJ1-1; tentatively, D is TRBD1 (5 bases). Trimming removed 3 bases at V and 5 bases at J, with 13 bases between. Germline CDR1 and CDR2: DFQATT and SNEGSKA (reference sequence). This CDR3 region has 13 residues. Here the CDR3 reads CSASKDGATEAFF. The CDR3 nucleotides read TGCAGTGCTAGTAAGGATGGGGCAACTGAAGCTTTCTTT.